This passage covers 28 T cell receptor beta chains from one sample sequenced in a study of CD8 T cells in Susac syndrome. Random hexamers were used to reverse transcribe the RNA input (roughly 0.5 to 1 ug). TCRdb reprocessed the immunoSEQ multiplex PCR reads with MiXCR, giving one entry per CDR3 protein. The repertoire holds about 80,000 distinct CDR3 sequences, 94% seen once, with approximately 0.94% in the top ten. Material: CD8+ T cells from PBMCs. The source of these receptors is a human donor with Susac syndrome.

This chain links TRBV19 with TRBJ2-1; 9 bases agree with TRBD1. The ends lost 3 bases at V and 7 bases at J; junction bases unmatched: 7. The CDR3 spans 15 residues. Germline assignment: CDR1 LNHDA and CDR2 SQIVND (reference sequence). CDR3 protein: CASSMWDRVGNEQFF. The CDR3 DNA sequence: TGTGCCAGTAGTATGTGGGACAGGGTAGGTAATGAGCAGTTCTTC.

This rearrangement joins TRBV12-3 or TRBV12-4 to TRBJ2-7; no firm D call. The CDR3 sequence is 14 residues long. V lost 8 bases and J 6 bases, leaving 20 bases between the germline ends. The DNA for the CDR3 is TGTGCCAGCGCTCTCGTCCCGACCCAGGCCGAGCAGTACTTC. Amino acids: CASALVPTQAEQYF.

The chain employs TRBV29-1 and TRBJ2-2; TRBD1 matches 9 bases. Germline V CDR1 and CDR2: SQVTM, ANQGSEA. V lost 6 bases and J lost 5; bases outside the gene matches: 7. There are 14 residues in the CDR3. The CDR3 DNA is TGCAGCGTCTGGACAGGGGAGGGTACCGGGGAGCTGTTTTTT. It specifies CSVWTGEGTGELFF.

There are a few counts of this clonotype. The rearrangement joins TRBV30 to TRBJ1-3; D remains unclear. V shed 0 bases and J shed 1 base, with 1 base lying between them. The CDR3 has 12 amino acids. The germline gives CDR1 GTSNPN, CDR2 SVGIG (reference sequence). The CDR3 is CAWSVSGNTIYF. In nucleotides, the CDR3 is TGTGCCTGGAGTGTATCTGGAAACACCATATATTTT. Based on the CDR3 plus reference TRBV30 and TRBJ1-3, the full variable domain is SQTIHQWPATLVQPVGSPLSLECTVEGTSNPNLYWYRQAAGRGLQLLFYSVGIGQISSEVPQNLSASRPQDRQFILSSKKLLLSDSGFYLCAWSVSGNTIYFGEGSWLTVV.

The chain is built from TRBV9 and TRBJ1-2; 7 nucleotides align to TRBD1. Germline V gene data show CDR1 as SGDLS and CDR2 as YYNGEE. J gave up 6 bases and V 4 bases, and 15 bases lay outside the gene matches. The CDR3 contains 16 residues. CDR3 in amino acids: CASSPQGGVSGNGYTF. The CDR3 DNA follows: TGTGCCAGCAGCCCTCAGGGGGGAGTCTCCGGTAATGGCTACACCTTC.

This clonotype occurred once. The chain combines TRBV7-6 with TRBJ2-2; the match to TRBD1 covers 11 bases. Germline V gene data show CDR1 as SGHVS and CDR2 as FNYEAQ. This CDR3 has 17 residues. After removal of 3 bases from V and 6 bases from J, the junction contained 9 bases not matched to a gene. CDR3 amino acids: CASSFPGTGGSAGELFF. For the CDR3, the DNA is TGTGCCAGCAGCTTCCCCGGGACAGGGGGTAGCGCCGGGGAGCTGTTTTTT.

This chain links TRBV28 with TRBJ2-5, with D perhaps TRBD1 (6 bases). The CDR3 length is 15 residues. Trimming left V 2 bases short and J 0 bases short, with 10 bases between. CDR1 MDHEN and CDR2 SYDVKM come from the germline V gene. Written as DNA, the CDR3 is TGTGCCAGCAGTTTACGGACAGAGTACCAAGAGACCCAGTACTTC. Its protein is CASSLRTEYQETQYF.

J is TRBJ1-3 and V is TRBV4-3; D gene ambiguous. The CDR3 has 13 residues. Trimming removed 3 bases at V and 10 bases at J, with 13 bases between. From germline, CDR1 is LGHNA and CDR2 YSLEER. CDR3 sequence (DNA): TGCGCCAGCAGCCACCGTTTGGAACAAACCATATATTTT. Protein sequence: CASSHRLEQTIYF.

This chain links TRBV11-2 with TRBJ2-1, with TRBD2 matching 10 bases. Per germline, CDR1 SGHAT and CDR2 FQNNGV. V was clipped by 9 bases and J by 6 bases; unmatched bases: 8. The CDR3 totals 14 residues. CDR3 residues: CASERGGTSNEQFF. The CDR3, as DNA: TGTGCCAGTGAGCGGGGGGGCACGTCCAATGAGCAGTTCTTC.

The J gene is TRBJ1-2, the V gene TRBV9; D is unclear. Germline loops: CDR1 SGDLS, CDR2 YYNGEE. The CDR3 consists of 18 residues. V lost 2 bases and J 1 base, leaving 21 bases between the germline ends. Here the CDR3 DNA reads TGTGCCAGCAGCGTCCGCTCGACACCCACGCATGGTAACTATGGCTACACCTTC. Translation gives CASSVRSTPTHGNYGYTF.

The genes are TRBV5-4 and TRBJ2-1, with 14 positions matching TRBD2. Germline V gene data show CDR1 as SGHNT and CDR2 as YYREEE (reference sequence). The V gene end was trimmed by 4 bases and the J gene end by 8 bases; junction bases not matched to a gene: 5. CDR3 length: 15 amino acids. CDR3 loop: CASSRTSGGRDEQFF. The CDR3 nucleotides read TGTGCCAGCAGCCGGACTAGCGGGGGGAGAGATGAGCAGTTCTTC.

The genes are TRBV28 and TRBJ2-1, with TRBD2 as a possible D gene (5 bases). CDR3 length: 16 residues. V gave up 4 bases and J gave up 3 bases, with 16 bases separating them. Germline V lookup: CDR1 MDHEN, CDR2 SYDVKM. CDR3 sequence: CASSSVQVGDYNEQFF. The DNA for the CDR3 is TGTGCCAGCAGTTCGGTTCAGGTGGGAGACTACAATGAGCAGTTCTTC.

The chain employs TRBV7-9 and TRBJ2-3, with D perhaps TRBD2 (5 bases). This CDR3 is built from 14 residues. Between the trimmed V and J ends, which lost 8 bases and 0 bases, there was a span of 12 bases. Germline CDR1 reads SEHNR; CDR2 reads FQNEAQ (reference sequence). The CDR3 DNA follows: TGTGCCAGCCTTGAAGCGGCGAGCACAGATACGCAGTATTTT. As protein: CASLEAASTDTQYF.

The chain has TRBV19 and TRBJ2-3; D is perhaps TRBD1 or TRBD2 (6 bases each). Trimming pared 6 bases from V and 4 bases from J, leaving 8 bases between. Germline-derived CDR1 and CDR2 are LNHDA and SQIVND (reference sequence). The CDR3 has 12 amino acids. CDR3 bases: TGTGCCAGTAGAGGGGGGCCAGATACGCAGTATTTT. Amino acids: CASRGGPDTQYF.

This chain joins TRBV6-5 and TRBJ2-5, with D perhaps matching TRBD1 (6 bases). The V end lost 0 bases, the J end lost 1 base, and 12 bases lay between the germline ends. Germline values: CDR1 MNHEY, CDR2 SVGAGI. This CDR3 has 16 residues. The CDR3 sequence is CASSYSADSIQETQYF. The CDR3 DNA reads TGTGCCAGCAGTTACTCGGCGGACAGTATCCAAGAGACCCAGTACTTC.

V is TRBV10-3 and J is TRBJ2-1; 10 positions match TRBD1. CDR1 is ENHRY and CDR2 is SYGVKD in the germline V gene. V shed 2 bases, J shed 2 bases, and the junction held 0 bases outside the gene matches. The CDR3 covers 15 residues. The CDR3 is CAISEGQGAYNEQFF. The CDR3 nucleotides read TGTGCCATCAGTGAGGGACAGGGGGCCTACAATGAGCAGTTCTTC.

The chain uses TRBV2 and TRBJ2-2; D not certain. V shed 1 base and J shed 1 base, with 4 bases lying between them. This CDR3 has 14 amino acids. From germline, CDR1 is SNHLY and CDR2 FYNNEI. This CDR3 reads CASSEGGNTGELFF. The DNA for the CDR3 is TGTGCCAGCAGTGAAGGGGGGAACACCGGGGAGCTGTTTTTT. Together with reference TRBV2 and TRBJ2-2, the CDR3 gives the full variable domain: EPEVTQTPSHQVTQMGQEVILRCVPISNHLYFYWYRQILGQKVEFLVSFYNNEISEKSEIFDDQFSVERPDGSNFTLKIRSTKLEDSAMYFCASSEGGNTGELFFGEGSRLTVL.

This sequence joins TRBV20-1 and TRBJ2-5; D is possibly TRBD2 (6 bases). Germline V CDR1 and CDR2: DFQATT, SNEGSKA (reference sequence). V was shortened by 4 bases and J by 1 base, with 10 bases between the two germline ends. The CDR3 sequence is 13 residues long. CDR3 coding DNA: TGCAGTGCTAATTGGGACTTCCAAGAGACCCAGTACTTC. As protein: CSANWDFQETQYF.

The V call is TRBV15, the J call TRBJ1-5, with a tentative D call TRBD1 (5 bases). Germline CDR1 and CDR2: LNHNV and YYDKDF (reference sequence). The CDR3 totals 17 residues. Trimming pared 3 bases from V and 7 bases from J, leaving 22 bases between. The CDR3 region has the DNA TGTGCCACCAGCAGCTGGGGAACGAAGGGGATGAGCCAGCCCCAGCATTTT. This encodes CATSSWGTKGMSQPQHF.

The genes are TRBV20-1 and TRBJ2-5, with D hard to call. This CDR3 has 13 amino acids. From germline, CDR1 is DFQATT and CDR2 SNEGSKA (reference sequence). Trimming took off 0 bases at V and 2 bases at J, with 7 bases between the two ends. The CDR3 coding sequence is TGCAGTGCTAGAGATTACCGGCAAGAGACCCAGTACTTC. Its translation: CSARDYRQETQYF.

This clonotype appeared a single time. The J gene is TRBJ2-1, the V gene TRBV9; TRBD2 matches at 10 bases. J lost 6 bases, V lost 0 bases, and 3 bases had no gene match. Germline V gene data show CDR1 as SGDLS and CDR2 as YYNGEE. The CDR3 consists of 15 residues. The CDR3 protein is CASSVGTSGTNEQFF. As DNA, the CDR3 is TGTGCCAGCAGCGTAGGTACTAGCGGGACCAATGAGCAGTTCTTC. The full variable domain, rest sourced from reference TRBV9 and TRBJ2-1, is DSGVTQTPKHLITATGQRVTLRCSPRSGDLSVYWYQQSLDQGLQFLIQYYNGEERAKGNILERFSAQQFPDLHSELNLSSLELGDSALYFCASSVGTSGTNEQFFGPGTRLTVL.

The chain has TRBV19 and TRBJ1-1, with 8 bases identical to TRBD1. The CDR3 spans 13 residues. Germline CDR1 is LNHDA and CDR2 is SQIVND (reference sequence). V shed 3 bases and J 4 bases; nucleotides not matched to a gene: 1. The CDR3, as DNA: TGTGCCAGTAGTATTACAGGGGGCACTGAAGCTTTCTTT. Its protein product is CASSITGGTEAFF.

The rearrangement links TRBV19 to TRBJ1-1; a weak D match, TRBD1 (6 bases). Trimming removed 10 bases from V and 1 base from J, with 13 bases in between. The CDR3 spans 13 residues. Germline CDR1 LNHDA, CDR2 SQIVND (reference sequence). CDR3 DNA sequence: TGTGCCATTGTCGACAGGAAGAACACTGAAGCTTTCTTT. Amino acid sequence: CAIVDRKNTEAFF.

The chain recombines TRBV9 with TRBJ2-1, with a tentative D call TRBD2 (6 bases). V was cut by 5 bases and J by 4 bases, with 16 bases left in between. Germline assignment: CDR1 SGDLS and CDR2 YYNGEE. The CDR3 length is 15 residues. CDR3 in amino acids: CASRAGAGAYNEQFF. The CDR3 DNA reads as TGTGCCAGCAGGGCAGGAGCGGGCGCTTACAATGAGCAGTTCTTC.

This clonotype is a singleton in its sample. The V gene is TRBV28, the J gene TRBJ2-3; D perhaps matches TRBD1 (6 bases). Germline CDR1 reads MDHEN; CDR2 reads SYDVKM. V was pared by 6 bases and J by 13 bases, with 20 bases between. The CDR3 covers 13 residues. The CDR3 region has the DNA TGTGCCAGCAGGGATCACACAGGGACGGAGGAGTATTTT. Translating it yields CASRDHTGTEEYF.

V and J are TRBV19 and TRBJ1-6; unclear D gene. The ends were cut back, 7 bases at V and 11 bases at J, with 12 bases in the middle. Germline assignment: CDR1 LNHDA and CDR2 SQIVND (reference sequence). The CDR3 sequence is 12 residues long. CDR3 bases: TGTGCCAGTAAAGGGAACCCAGCACCCCTCCACTTT. It encodes CASKGNPAPLHF.

The chain has TRBV6-5 and TRBJ2-2; D remains ambiguous. Deletions cut 0 bases from V and 8 bases from J, with 7 bases between. Germline V CDR1 and CDR2: MNHEY, SVGAGI. The CDR3 has 13 amino acids. In nucleotides, the CDR3 is TGTGCCAGCAGTTACTCACGACAAGGGGAGCTGTTTTTT. This codes for CASSYSRQGELFF.

The gene calls are TRBV6-5 and TRBJ2-1, with 7 bases lining up with TRBD1. Per germline, CDR1 MNHEY and CDR2 SVGAGI. This CDR3 comprises 14 residues. Trimming at V came to 6 bases and at J to 7 bases, leaving 9 bases not matched to a gene. CDR3 DNA sequence: TGTGCCAGCAGCCTCGAGGGACAGCCAAATGAGCAGTTCTTC. It yields the protein CASSLEGQPNEQFF.